This TCR beta chain was sequenced for a study of blood T cell repertoires in COVID-19. The wider study: Whether acute or convalescent, the COVID-19 samples came from the United States, Italy and Spain. PBMCs, B-cell-depleted T cells, or T cells provided the cDNA or gDNA that made up the material.

Patients at the Seattle site were enrolled during active infection and followed longitudinally. With 3 bases clipped from V and 1 base from J, the junction kept 5 bases outside the gene matches. The CDR3 covers 15 residues. Germline loops: CDR1 LNHDA, CDR2 SQIVND (reference sequence). Source study methods: Amplifying reference gene primers gave estimates of nucleated cell counts. Repertoires were generated with immunoSEQ multiplex PCR, while TCRdb's copy carries only in-frame clones and drops some. Clone size and the V and J calls come from that table; the DNA yielded D and trimming. The data show around 300,000 clones, 75% to 90% seen once.

The TCR comes from a woman aged 45-65 years with COVID-19, enrolled during active disease. V and J are TRBV19 and TRBJ2-7, with 8 positions matching TRBD1. Sequenced: peripheral blood. Here the CDR3 reads CASSMNQGASYEQYF. CDR3 DNA: TGTGCCAGTAGTATGAATCAGGGGGCTTCCTACGAGCAGTACTTC.